Listed here is a single T cell receptor (beta chain). This entry is derived from a study of CD8 T cells in Susac syndrome. Reverse transcription used about 0.45 to 1 ug RNA and random hexamers. The method of amplification for TCR beta CDR3 was immunoSEQ multiplex PCR, covering 54 Vbeta and 13 Jbeta. MiXCR, applied by TCRdb to the immunoSEQ multiplex PCR reads, yields one record per CDR3 protein. The data hold under 300,000 distinct CDR3 sequences, with 90% to 96% observed a single time. Sequencing of TCR beta was performed on blood CD8+ and CD4+ T cells. TEMRA cells were FACS-enriched, with CD8+ and CD4+ T cells isolated negatively. Germline lookup yields CDR1 MGHRA and CDR2 YSYEKL. The CDR3 consists of 18 residues. J lost 5 bases, V lost 0 bases, and 10 bases had no gene match.

V gene TRBV4-1 combines with J gene TRBJ1-1, with 12 bases fitting TRBD1. The sequenced material came from CD4+ T cells from PBMCs. The source is a human donor with Susac syndrome. In nucleotides, the CDR3 is TGCGCCAGCAGCCAAGATAGGGGGACAGGGGGCATGAGGACTGAAGCTTTCTTT. It codes for CASSQDRGTGGMRTEAFF.